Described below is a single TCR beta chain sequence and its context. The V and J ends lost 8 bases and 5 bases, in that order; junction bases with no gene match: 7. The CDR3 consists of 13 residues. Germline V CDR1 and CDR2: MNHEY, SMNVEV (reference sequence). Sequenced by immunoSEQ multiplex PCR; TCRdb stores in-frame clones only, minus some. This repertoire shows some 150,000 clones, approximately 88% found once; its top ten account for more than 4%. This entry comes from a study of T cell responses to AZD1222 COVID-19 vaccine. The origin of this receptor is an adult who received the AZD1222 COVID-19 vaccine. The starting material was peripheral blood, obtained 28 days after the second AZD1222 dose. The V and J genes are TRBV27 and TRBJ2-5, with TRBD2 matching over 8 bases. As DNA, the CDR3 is TGTGCCAGCCGCCCCTTAGCGGGGGAGACCCAGTACTTC. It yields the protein CASRPLAGETQYF.